The rows below give T cell receptor beta chains drawn from one sample of a study of T cells in Graves' hyperthyroidism and ophthalmopathy. TCRdb independently ran MiXCR on the multiplex PCR reads; one entry per CDR3 protein. This repertoire shows over 500,000 distinct CDR3 sequences, about 45% found once; its top ten account for about two fifths. The sequenced material came from peripheral blood or thyroid tissue (not recorded which). The receptors stem from an adult woman with Graves' disease, either hyperthyroidism or ophthalmopathy (not recorded which). Both conserved end residues are part of each CDR3. The order of the fields is D gene, V gene, J gene, clone size, CDR3 DNA, CDR3 protein. D genes are given only for firm matches. Only part of the rows carry a size: once, few, many, or a class if the clone is expanded.

D: -; V: TRBV6-2/TRBV6-3; J: TRBJ1-5; size: -; DNA: TGTGCCAGCAGTTACGCGAGAAATCAGCCCCAGCATTTT; CDR3: CASSYARNQPQHF
D: -; V: TRBV5-1; J: TRBJ2-7; size: -; DNA: TGCGCCAGCAGCTTGAATCCCCACGAGCAGTACTTC; CDR3: CASSLNPHEQYF
D: -; V: TRBV5-8; J: TRBJ2-7; size: few; DNA: TGTGCCAGCAGCTTGAAGGGAAACTACGAGCAGTACTTC; CDR3: CASSLKGNYEQYF
D: -; V: TRBV7-2; J: TRBJ2-5; size: many; DNA: TGTGCCAGCAGCTTAGTCTCCTACGGGCGGCAAGAGACCCAGTACTTC; CDR3: CASSLVSYGRQETQYF
D: TRBD2; V: TRBV12-3/TRBV12-4; J: TRBJ2-7; size: once; DNA: TGTGCCAGCAGTCTTACTAGCGCCAGCTACGAGCAGTACTTC; CDR3: CASSLTSASYEQYF
D: TRBD2; V: TRBV13; J: TRBJ2-7; size: -; DNA: TGTGCCAGCAGCTGGACTAGCGGGATTGAGCAGTACTTC; CDR3: CASSWTSGIEQYF
D: -; V: TRBV5-1; J: TRBJ1-1; size: many; DNA: TGCGCCAGCAGCTCCAGCCCAGGGATTCGAACTGAAGCTTTCTTT; CDR3: CASSSSPGIRTEAFF
D: TRBD1; V: TRBV5-1; J: TRBJ1-1; size: -; DNA: TGCGCCAGCAGCTTCTATGGACAGGGGGCGAGAACTGAAGCTTTCTTT; CDR3: CASSFYGQGARTEAFF
D: -; V: TRBV2; J: TRBJ1-5; size: -; DNA: TGTGCCAGCAGTGAAGTGCAGTACGAGCATTTT; CDR3: CASSEVQYEHF
D: -; V: TRBV10-2; J: TRBJ2-7; size: once; DNA: TGCGCCAGCAGCCAAGATACAGGACAGACCTACGAGCAGTACTTC; CDR3: CASSQDTGQTYEQYF
D: -; V: TRBV12-3/TRBV12-4; J: TRBJ2-7; size: many; DNA: TGTGCCAGCAGCGAAACACCTCCAAGGGTCTACGAGCAGTACTTC; CDR3: CASSETPPRVYEQYF
D: TRBD1; V: TRBV29-1; J: TRBJ2-5; size: -; DNA: TGCAGCGTTGACGACAGGGGGCGGAAGACCCAGTACTTC; CDR3: CSVDDRGRKTQYF
D: TRBD1; V: TRBV28; J: TRBJ2-5; size: -; DNA: TGTGCCAGCAGTTCAGGACAGGGCCAGAAGTACCAAGAGACCCAGTACTTC; CDR3: CASSSGQGQKYQETQYF
D: -; V: TRBV7-9; J: TRBJ2-6; size: many; DNA: TGTGCCAGCAGCTTTGGGCAGGGAAGTTCTGGGGCCAACGTCCTGACTTTC; CDR3: CASSFGQGSSGANVLTF
D: -; V: TRBV24-1; J: TRBJ2-5; size: -; DNA: TGTGCCACCAGTGATTTGGGATTCCAAGAGACCCAGTACTTC; CDR3: CATSDLGFQETQYF
D: -; V: TRBV20-1; J: TRBJ2-6; size: once; DNA: TGCAGTGCTAGAGGAGAGGACATCACTGAAGCTTTC; CDR3: CSARGEDITEAF
D: TRBD1; V: TRBV20-1; J: TRBJ2-7; size: -; DNA: TGCAGTGTTTGGAGGGACAGGGCGATGGACGAGCAGTACTTC; CDR3: CSVWRDRAMDEQYF
D: -; V: TRBV7-9; J: TRBJ1-4; size: -; DNA: TGTGCCAGCAGCCACCGGACGGGCAATGAAAAACTGTTTTTT; CDR3: CASSHRTGNEKLFF
D: -; V: TRBV20-1; J: TRBJ1-2; size: -; DNA: TGCAGTGCTAGAGACAACACCCCTGGCTACACCTTC; CDR3: CSARDNTPGYTF
D: TRBD1; V: TRBV20-1; J: TRBJ2-5; size: many; DNA: TGCAGTGCCACGACAGGGCAACAAGAGACCCAGTACTTC; CDR3: CSATTGQQETQYF
D: TRBD1; V: TRBV24-1; J: TRBJ2-5; size: -; DNA: TGTGCCACCAGTGATTCGGACAGGCCAGAGACCCAGTACTTC; CDR3: CATSDSDRPETQYF
D: TRBD1; V: TRBV25-1; J: TRBJ2-6; size: -; DNA: TGTGCCAGCGGAATGGACAGGGGAGAATCTGGGGCCAACGTCCTGACTTTC; CDR3: CASGMDRGESGANVLTF
D: -; V: TRBV6-1; J: TRBJ2-2; size: -; DNA: TGTGCCAGCAGTCCGAGTTCCCACACCGGGGAGCTGTTTTTT; CDR3: CASSPSSHTGELFF
D: -; V: TRBV24-1; J: TRBJ2-6; size: many; DNA: TGTGCCACCAGTGAGCCCGGGGCCAGAGAGTCCGGGGCCAACGTCCTGACTTTC; CDR3: CATSEPGARESGANVLTF
D: -; V: TRBV7-1; J: TRBJ2-7; size: few; DNA: TGTGCCAGCAGCTCCCCTTATCAAGCGGTCTGGGGTGAGCAGTACTTC; CDR3: CASSSPYQAVWGEQYF
D: TRBD2; V: TRBV2; J: TRBJ2-7; size: -; DNA: TGTGCCAGCAGTGAGGGACTAGCTATCTACGAGCAGTACTTC; CDR3: CASSEGLAIYEQYF
D: TRBD1; V: TRBV4-2; J: TRBJ2-7; size: -; DNA: TGTGCCAGCAGCTTAGGAGGGACAGGGGGCCACGAGCAGCACTTC; CDR3: CASSLGGTGGHEQHF
D: TRBD1; V: TRBV5-8; J: TRBJ1-4; size: few; DNA: TGTGCCAGCAGCTTTTCTCGACAGGGCAATGAAAAACTGTTTTTT; CDR3: CASSFSRQGNEKLFF
D: TRBD1; V: TRBV5-1; J: TRBJ1-2; size: many; DNA: TGCGCCAGCAGCTCGGGACAGGCCGCTAACTATGGCTACACCTTC; CDR3: CASSSGQAANYGYTF
D: TRBD2; V: TRBV6-5; J: TRBJ2-5; size: many; DNA: TGTGCCAGCAGTTACGGGCTAGCGGGAGGAGGGCTCCAAGAGACCCAGTACTTC; CDR3: CASSYGLAGGGLQETQYF
D: -; V: TRBV5-1; J: TRBJ2-2; size: -; DNA: TGCGCCAGCAGATATGACAGGTCCGGGGCCGGGGAGCCGTTTTTT; CDR3: CASRYDRSGAGEPFF